One and the same sample provided the 11 T cell receptor beta chains below, sequenced in a study of glioma-infiltrating T cells (dated by TCRdb to 2016 to 2017). The instrument was an Illumina MiSeq. The iRepertoire nested amplicon-rescue multiplex PCR (arm-PCR) platform was used to amplify TCR alpha and beta CDR3 regions from RNA. Using fastp at Q25 and MiXCR, TCRdb reprocessed the public reads and kept productive beta chains. All rows with the same CDR3 protein become a single entry with the most common DNA and genes. The sample table records 100,000 to 150,000 distinct CDR3 sequences; roughly 25% of these occur just once. The ten largest clones represent 15% of the sample. The sequencing input was glioma tissue, nonneoplastic brain tissue, or PBMCs (not recorded which). The receptors were gathered from a human donor with low-grade glioma or glioblastoma, undergoing nonglioma brain surgery, or in good health (not recorded which).

As to this clonotype: One end of the junction is discordant with germline, which a read error may explain. The chain combines TRBV7-2 with TRBJ2-1; the match to TRBD2 covers 8 bases. The length of the CDR3 is 16 residues. The germline V gene has CDR1 SGHTA and CDR2 FQGNSA. The CDR3 nucleotides read TGTGCCGGCAGCTTAGTACTAGCGGAGTCCTACAATGAGCAGTTCTTC. Its translation: CAGSLVLAESYNEQFF.

Details on this clonotype: Its ends do not fully match the called genes, so a read error is possible. This chain connects TRBV7-2 to TRBJ1-5; D is ambiguous. Germline assignment: CDR1 SGHTA and CDR2 FQGNSA. There are 15 residues in the CDR3. The CDR3 DNA reads as TGTGCCCGCCGCTTCGCGCCCCCCCGCCCTCCGCCCCCGCCTTTT. The encoded protein is CARRFAPPRPPPPPF.

In this sample, this clonotype turned up a few times. The rearrangement links TRBV5-1 to TRBJ2-7; TRBD1 aligns across 7 bases. CDR3 length: 15 residues. V was clipped by 3 bases and J by 3 bases; unmatched bases: 9. Per germline, CDR1 SGHRS and CDR2 YFSETQ. CDR3 sequence reads: CASSSLPGGIYEQYF. The CDR3 DNA reads TGCGCCAGCAGCTCCCTCCCAGGGGGTATCTACGAGCAGTACTTC.

Remarks on this clonotype: A much larger clone sits a single nucleotide away, making a read error possible. The chain joins TRBV7-2 to TRBJ2-7; 11 positions match TRBD1. Germline V gene sequence: CDR1 SGHTA, CDR2 FQGNSA. The trim removed 1 base at V and 9 bases at J, leaving 8 bases unmatched. The length of the CDR3 is 15 residues. The CDR3 reads CASSLDRTGGRAQYF. Here the CDR3 DNA reads TGTGCCAGCAGCTTAGACAGGACAGGGGGCCGCGCGCAGTACTTC.

Of note for this clonotype: A read error may explain this, as a much larger clone is one base away. Here the CDR3 omits its conserved ending phenylalanine or tryptophan, so a read error is the likely source. The V call is TRBV7-6, the J call TRBJ2-3, with D possibly being TRBD1 (6 bases). In germline, CDR1 is SGHVS, CDR2 FNYEAQ. The CDR3 runs to 16 residues. Trimming pared 0 bases from V and 0 bases from J, leaving 10 bases between. This CDR3 is CASSLATRGSTDTQYL. The CDR3, as DNA: TGTGCCAGCAGCTTAGCAACCAGGGGTAGCACAGATACGCAGTATCTT.

The chain recombines TRBV4-2 with TRBJ1-2; D is unclear. The V gene's germline CDR1 is LGHNA and CDR2 YNFKEQ. The CDR3 sequence is 14 residues long. V was pared by 0 bases and J by 5 bases, with 10 bases between. The CDR3 spells CASSQDIKEYGYTF. CDR3 DNA sequence: TGTGCCAGCAGCCAAGACATAAAAGAATATGGCTACACCTTC.

This clonotype was observed many times. The rearrangement links TRBV28 to TRBJ1-5, with D perhaps TRBD1 (5 bases). CDR3 length equals 16 residues. The V end was cut by 5 bases, the J end by 10 bases, with 24 bases between. Germline V gene sequence: CDR1 MDHEN, CDR2 SYDVKM. The CDR3, as DNA: TGTGCCAGCAGTCCACCGAGGGCTGAGGGGAGTAAACCCCAGCATTTT. Translating gives CASSPPRAEGSKPQHF.

This clonotype was observed many times. The chain carries TRBV3-1 and TRBJ2-7; D is perhaps TRBD2 (6 bases). The V and J ends lost 1 base and 2 bases respectively, with 15 bases between them. Germline CDR1 is LGHDT and CDR2 is YNNKEL (reference sequence). The CDR3 loop spans 16 amino acids. The CDR3 spells CASSQGGRAGTYEQYF. The CDR3 nucleotides read TGTGCCAGCAGCCAAGGAGGTCGGGCGGGAACCTACGAGCAGTACTTC.

A single count supports this clonotype. The germline gene is not matched at one end of the junction; a read error may be the cause. J is TRBJ1-1 and V is TRBV15; D gene ambiguous. This CDR3 has 14 residues. Looked up from germline, CDR1 is LNHNV and CDR2 is YYDKDF (reference sequence). CDR3 coding DNA: TGTGCCACCAGCAGGATCCCTATGAACACTGTAGCTTTCTTT. It encodes CATSRIPMNTVAFF. Full variable domain (rest looked up from reference TRBV15 and TRBJ1-1): DAMVIQNPRYQVTQFGKPVTLSCSQTLNHNVMYWYQQKSSQAPKLLFHYYDKDFNNEADTPDNFQSRRPNTSFCFLDIRSPGLGDTAMYLCATSRIPMNTVAFFGQGTRLTVV.

Remarks on this clonotype: A read error may explain this, as a much larger clone is one base away. This rearrangement joins TRBV25-1 to TRBJ2-1; weak D call: TRBD2 (5 bases). Trimming removed 5 bases from V and 0 bases from J, with 14 bases in between. The CDR3 loop spans 16 amino acids. The germline V gene encodes CDR1 MGHDK and CDR2 SYGVNS. The CDR3 DNA follows: TGTGCCAGCAGTCGGTTTTCGACTAACTCCTACAATGAGCAGTTCTTC. Translating it yields CASSRFSTNSYNEQFF.

A remark on this clonotype: It may be a read error: a sequence one base away is much more abundant. The chain joins TRBV24-1 to TRBJ1-1; D gene unclear. This CDR3 has 14 residues. Germline V gene data show CDR1 as KGHDR and CDR2 as SFDVKD. The CDR3 DNA reads as TGTACCACCAGTGTCTTCCTGGTACTGACGGAAGCTTTCTTT. Amino acid sequence: CTTSVFLVLTEAFF.